This T cell receptor beta chain was documented in a study of vaccination effects on CD4 cells after COVID-19. The study's findings and limits: A shortage of convalescent patients and an absence of early post-infection timepoints characterized the study.

Cultured cells yielded isolated CD4+ T cells after less than 11 days. BNT162b2 vaccine or mRNA-1273 vaccine was given to participants in two doses. At days 3 and 7, half of the medium was exchanged for IL-2 medium. There are a few counts of this clone. Its matching antigen is unknown. The table came from immunoSEQ multiplex PCR; TCRdb's copy has only in-frame clones and leaves some out. The sample records just over 55,000 clones, under 85% being singletons. The specimen was CD4+ T cells from PBMCs cultured without peptide, collected after COVID-19 vaccination. The clonotype comes from a human donor who received a COVID-19 vaccine.

CDR3 bases: TGTGCCAGCAGCAGCTCCCGGGACGGGAACACTGAAGCTTTCTTT. Translating gives CASSSSRDGNTEAFF. V usage is TRBV21-1 and J usage is TRBJ1-1. TRBV21-1 is noted as a pseudogene. The CDR3 length is 15 residues.